This T cell receptor (beta chain) was documented in a study of blood T cell repertoires in COVID-19. Whole-study context: Italy, Spain and the United States were the sources of the convalescent and acute COVID-19 samples.

The CDR3 loop spans 15 amino acids. V dropped 1 base and J dropped 0; count of bases not matched to a gene: 3. Germline V lookup: CDR1 SQVTM, CDR2 ANQGSEA. Sequenced by immunoSEQ multiplex PCR; TCRdb stores in-frame clones only, minus some. The repertoire consists of about 120,000 clones, with 82% occurring once and the leading ten covering 4% to 5%. The source material was peripheral blood. This clonotype originated in a woman between 70 and 85 years old with acute or convalescent COVID-19. This sequence joins TRBV29-1 and TRBJ2-3; 8 positions agree with TRBD2. CDR3 sequence reads: CSVEGQRGSTDTQYF. The CDR3 DNA follows: TGCAGCGTTGAAGGCCAGCGGGGGAGCACAGATACGCAGTATTTT.